Listed below are T cell receptor beta chains from one sample, sequenced in a study of blood T cell repertoires in COVID-19. Sequenced by immunoSEQ multiplex PCR; TCRdb stores in-frame clones only, minus some. The data hold about 92,000 clones, with approximately 85% observed a single time. Sequencing input: peripheral blood. These TCRs come from a human donor in a cohort sampled during active COVID-19. The conserved cysteine and the conserved F or W are not part of the CDR3 here.

cdr3_aa | j_call | v_call
ASSDPGNGGIKTDTQY | TRBJ2-3 | TRBV6-4
ASSPHRDHYEQY | TRBJ2-7 | TRBV6-2/TRBV6-3
ASSQGREETQY | TRBJ2-5 | TRBV4-2
ASSLTSPLTGELF | TRBJ2-2 | TRBV7-2
ASSRRGDQPQH | TRBJ1-5 | TRBV2
AWRLLTVNSPLH | TRBJ1-6 | TRBV30
ASSQEPSASTSTDTQY | TRBJ2-3 | TRBV4-3
ASSYRTGITDTQY | TRBJ2-3 | TRBV7-3
ASSPSRGEGLGETQY | TRBJ2-5 | TRBV3-1/TRBV3-2
ASSARQGANGYT | TRBJ1-2 | TRBV9
ASTPRGQGWKGNQPQH | TRBJ1-5 | TRBV21-1
ASSQDQDRVNTEAF | TRBJ1-1 | TRBV4-3
ASRSDGSPQH | TRBJ1-5 | TRBV7-9
ASSTGVRQY | TRBJ2-7 | TRBV11-2
ASSLSGGRETQY | TRBJ2-5 | TRBV11-2
ASSLFRGSYNEQF | TRBJ2-1 | TRBV11-2
ASSRGQGSYNEQF | TRBJ2-1 | TRBV7-2
ASSNGLAYEQY | TRBJ2-7 | TRBV6-2/TRBV6-3
SAGRASGMAHEQF | TRBJ2-1 | TRBV29-1
ASSVGVGGGDQETQY | TRBJ2-5 | TRBV9
ASSGLAGGRETQY | TRBJ2-5 | TRBV2
ASSPYLLGTGGDEQY | TRBJ2-7 | TRBV3-1/TRBV3-2
ASSFVATENNEQF | TRBJ2-1 | TRBV27
ASSSAKGDEKLF | TRBJ1-4 | TRBV5-4